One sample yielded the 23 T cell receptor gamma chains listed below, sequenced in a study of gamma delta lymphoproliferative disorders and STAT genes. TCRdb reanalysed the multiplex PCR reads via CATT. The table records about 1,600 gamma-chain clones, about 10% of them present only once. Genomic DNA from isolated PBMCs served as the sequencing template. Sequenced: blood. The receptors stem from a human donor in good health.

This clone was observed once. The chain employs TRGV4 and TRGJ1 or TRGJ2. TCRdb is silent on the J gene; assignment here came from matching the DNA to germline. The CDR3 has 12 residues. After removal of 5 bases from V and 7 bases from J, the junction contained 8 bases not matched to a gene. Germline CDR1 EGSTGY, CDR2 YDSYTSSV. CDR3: CATWATPYKKLF. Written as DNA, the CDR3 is TGTGCCACCTGGGCCACCCCATATAAGAAACTCTTT.

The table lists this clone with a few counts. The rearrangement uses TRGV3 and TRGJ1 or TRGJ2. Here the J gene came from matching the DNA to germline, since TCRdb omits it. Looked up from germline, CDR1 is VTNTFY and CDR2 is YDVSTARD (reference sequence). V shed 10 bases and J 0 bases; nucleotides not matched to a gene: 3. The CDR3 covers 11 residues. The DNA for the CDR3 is TGTGCCACACCGAATTATTATAAGAAACTCTTT. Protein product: CATPNYYKKLF.

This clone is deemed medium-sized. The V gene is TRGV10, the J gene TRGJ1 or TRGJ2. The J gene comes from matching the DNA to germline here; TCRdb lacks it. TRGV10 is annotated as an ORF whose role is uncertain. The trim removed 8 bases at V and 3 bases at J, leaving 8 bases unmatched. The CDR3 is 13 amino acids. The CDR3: CAAWDRAYYKKLF. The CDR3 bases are TGTGCTGCGTGGGACCGAGCTTATTATAAGAAACTCTTT.

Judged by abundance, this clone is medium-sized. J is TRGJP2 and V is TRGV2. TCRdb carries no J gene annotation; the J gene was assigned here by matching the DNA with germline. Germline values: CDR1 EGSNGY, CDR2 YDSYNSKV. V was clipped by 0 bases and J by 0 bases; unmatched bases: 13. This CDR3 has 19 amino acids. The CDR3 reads CATWDGLPAFYSSDWIKTF. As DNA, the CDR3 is TGTGCCACCTGGGACGGGCTCCCCGCGTTCTATAGTAGTGATTGGATCAAGACGTTT.

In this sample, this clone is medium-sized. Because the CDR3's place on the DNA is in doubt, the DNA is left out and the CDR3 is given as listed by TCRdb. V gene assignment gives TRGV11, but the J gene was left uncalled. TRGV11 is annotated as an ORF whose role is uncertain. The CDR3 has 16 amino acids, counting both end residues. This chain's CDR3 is CTTVPAGPGVYYKKLF.

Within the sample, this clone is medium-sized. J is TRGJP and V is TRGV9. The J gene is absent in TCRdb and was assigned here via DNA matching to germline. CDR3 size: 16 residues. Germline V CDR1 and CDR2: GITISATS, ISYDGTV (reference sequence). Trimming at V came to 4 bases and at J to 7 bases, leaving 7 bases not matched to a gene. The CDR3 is CALWERSELGKKIKVF. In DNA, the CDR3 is TGTGCCTTGTGGGAAAGATCGGAGTTGGGCAAAAAAATCAAGGTATTT.

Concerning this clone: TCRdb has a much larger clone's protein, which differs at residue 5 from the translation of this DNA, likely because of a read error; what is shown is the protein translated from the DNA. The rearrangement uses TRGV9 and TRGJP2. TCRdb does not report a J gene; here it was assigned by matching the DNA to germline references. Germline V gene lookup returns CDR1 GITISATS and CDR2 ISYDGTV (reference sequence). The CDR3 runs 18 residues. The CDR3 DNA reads TGTGCCTTGTGGGGGGTGAATGCTTTGGATAGTAGTGATTGGATCAAGACGTTT. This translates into CALWGVNALDSSDWIKTF.

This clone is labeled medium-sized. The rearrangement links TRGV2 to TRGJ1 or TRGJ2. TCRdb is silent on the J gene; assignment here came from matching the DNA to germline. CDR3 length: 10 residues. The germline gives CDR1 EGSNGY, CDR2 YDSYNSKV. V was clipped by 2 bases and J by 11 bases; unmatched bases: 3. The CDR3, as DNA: TGTGCCACCTGGGACGAGCAGAAACTCTTT. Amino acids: CATWDEQKLF.

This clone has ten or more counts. CDR3 bases: TGTGCCTTGTGGGAGCAAAAACAAGAGTTGGGCAAAAAAATCAAGGTATTT. It yields the protein CALWEQKQELGKKIKVF. The chain is built from TRGV9 and TRGJP. The J gene is absent in TCRdb and was assigned here via DNA matching to germline. The V gene's germline CDR1 is GITISATS and CDR2 ISYDGTV (reference sequence). This CDR3 is built from 17 residues. J was trimmed by 4 bases and V by 3 bases; bases with no gene match: 6.

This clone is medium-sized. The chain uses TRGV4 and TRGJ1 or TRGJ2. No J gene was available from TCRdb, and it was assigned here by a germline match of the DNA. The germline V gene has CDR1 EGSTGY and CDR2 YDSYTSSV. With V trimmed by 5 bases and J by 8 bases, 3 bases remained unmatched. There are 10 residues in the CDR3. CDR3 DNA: TGTGCCACCTGGGCAGATAAGAAACTCTTT. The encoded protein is CATWADKKLF.

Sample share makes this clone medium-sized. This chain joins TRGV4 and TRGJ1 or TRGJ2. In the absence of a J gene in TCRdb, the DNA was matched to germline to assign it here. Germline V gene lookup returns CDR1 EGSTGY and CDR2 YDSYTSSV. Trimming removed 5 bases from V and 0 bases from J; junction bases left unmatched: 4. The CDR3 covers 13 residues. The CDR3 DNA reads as TGTGCCACCTGGGGGATGAATTATTATAAGAAACTCTTT. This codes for CATWGMNYYKKLF.

The chain's CDR3 is CAASISYKKLF. The CDR3 coding sequence is TGTGCTGCGTCCATTAGTTATAAGAAACTCTTT. This chain connects TRGV10 to TRGJ1 or TRGJ2. Since TCRdb gives no J gene, matching the DNA to germline was used here to assign it. TRGV10 has ORF status, its function being uncertain. Trimming took 10 bases from V and 6 from J; bases not matched to a gene: 7. This CDR3 is 11 amino acids long.

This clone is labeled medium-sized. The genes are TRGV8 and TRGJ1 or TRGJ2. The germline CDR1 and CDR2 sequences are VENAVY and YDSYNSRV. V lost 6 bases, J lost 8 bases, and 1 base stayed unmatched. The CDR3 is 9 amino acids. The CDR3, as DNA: TGTGCCACCTGGAATAAGAAACTCTTT. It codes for CATWNKKLF.

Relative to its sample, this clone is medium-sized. CDR3 sequence (DNA): TGTGCTGCGTGGGGGCCGAATTATTATAAGAAACTCTTT. Translating it yields CAAWGPNYYKKLF. This chain connects TRGV10 to TRGJ1 or TRGJ2. TCRdb carries no J gene annotation; the J gene was assigned here by matching the DNA with germline. TRGV10 is flagged as an ORF with uncertain function. This CDR3 has 13 residues. J lost 0 bases, V lost 8 bases, and 5 bases had no gene match.

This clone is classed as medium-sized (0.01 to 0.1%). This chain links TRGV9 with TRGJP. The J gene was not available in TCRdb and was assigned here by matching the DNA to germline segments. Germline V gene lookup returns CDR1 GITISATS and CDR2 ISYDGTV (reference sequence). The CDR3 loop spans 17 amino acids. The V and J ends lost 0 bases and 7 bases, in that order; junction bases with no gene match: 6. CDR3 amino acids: CALWEVQGELGKKIKVF. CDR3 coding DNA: TGTGCCTTGTGGGAGGTGCAGGGGGAGTTGGGCAAAAAAATCAAGGTATTT.

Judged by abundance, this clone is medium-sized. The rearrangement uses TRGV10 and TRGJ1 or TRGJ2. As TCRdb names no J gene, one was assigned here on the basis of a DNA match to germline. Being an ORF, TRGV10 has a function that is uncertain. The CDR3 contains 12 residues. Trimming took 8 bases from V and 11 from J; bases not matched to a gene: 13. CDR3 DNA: TGTGCTGCGTGGGATTTAAAGAATGAGAAACTCTTT. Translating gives CAAWDLKNEKLF.

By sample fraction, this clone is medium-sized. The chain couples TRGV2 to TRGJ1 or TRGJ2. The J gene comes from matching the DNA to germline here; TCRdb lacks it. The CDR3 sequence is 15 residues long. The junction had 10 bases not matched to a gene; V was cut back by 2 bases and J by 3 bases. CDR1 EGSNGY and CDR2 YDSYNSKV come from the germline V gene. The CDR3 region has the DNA TGTGCCACCTGGGACGCCCATAGACCTTATTATAAGAAACTCTTT. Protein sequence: CATWDAHRPYYKKLF.

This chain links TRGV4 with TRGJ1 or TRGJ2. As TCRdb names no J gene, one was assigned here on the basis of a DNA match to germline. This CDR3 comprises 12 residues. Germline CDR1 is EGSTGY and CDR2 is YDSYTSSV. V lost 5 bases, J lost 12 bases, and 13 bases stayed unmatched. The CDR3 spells CATWVTLRGKLF. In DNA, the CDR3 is TGTGCCACCTGGGTCACATTACGTGGGAAACTCTTT.

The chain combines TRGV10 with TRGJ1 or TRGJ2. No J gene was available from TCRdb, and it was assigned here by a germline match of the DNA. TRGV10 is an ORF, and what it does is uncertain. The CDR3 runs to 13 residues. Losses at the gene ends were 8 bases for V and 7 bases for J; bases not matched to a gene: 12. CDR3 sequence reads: CAAWDSRLYKKLF. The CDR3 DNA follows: TGTGCTGCGTGGGATTCTCGGTTATATAAGAAACTCTTT.

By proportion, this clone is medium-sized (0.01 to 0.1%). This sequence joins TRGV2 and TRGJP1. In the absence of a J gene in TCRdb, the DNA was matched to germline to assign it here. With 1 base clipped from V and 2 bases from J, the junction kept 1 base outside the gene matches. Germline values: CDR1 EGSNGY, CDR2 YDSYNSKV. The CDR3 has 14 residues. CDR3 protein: CATWDGTTGWFKIF. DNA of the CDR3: TGTGCCACCTGGGACGGCACCACTGGTTGGTTCAAGATATTT.

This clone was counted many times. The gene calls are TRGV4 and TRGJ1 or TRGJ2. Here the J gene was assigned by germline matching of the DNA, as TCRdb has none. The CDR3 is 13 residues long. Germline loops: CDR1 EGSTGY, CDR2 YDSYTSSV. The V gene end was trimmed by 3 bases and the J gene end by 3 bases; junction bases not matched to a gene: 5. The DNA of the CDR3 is TGTGCCACCTGGGATCCCTTTTATTATAAGAAACTCTTT. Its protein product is CATWDPFYYKKLF.

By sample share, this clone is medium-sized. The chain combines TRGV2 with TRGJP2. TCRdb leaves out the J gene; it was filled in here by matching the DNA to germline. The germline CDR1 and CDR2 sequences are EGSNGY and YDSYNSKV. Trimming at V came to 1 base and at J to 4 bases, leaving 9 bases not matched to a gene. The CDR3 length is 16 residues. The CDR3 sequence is CATWDGPRDSDWIKTF. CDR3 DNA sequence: TGTGCCACCTGGGACGGCCCTAGAGATAGTGATTGGATCAAGACGTTT.

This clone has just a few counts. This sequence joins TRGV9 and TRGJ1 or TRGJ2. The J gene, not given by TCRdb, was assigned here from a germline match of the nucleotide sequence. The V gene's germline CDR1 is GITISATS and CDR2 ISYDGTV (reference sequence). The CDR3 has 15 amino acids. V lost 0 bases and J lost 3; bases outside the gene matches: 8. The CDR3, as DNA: TGTGCCTTGTGGGAGGTGCTCTGGGTTTATTATAAGAAACTCTTT. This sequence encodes CALWEVLWVYYKKLF.